A selection of T cell receptor beta chains follows, all from one sample in a study of control samples from healthy donors and cancer patients. The method was immunoSEQ multiplex PCR; TCRdb's version includes in-frame clones alone and lacks a portion of them. The sample lists about 190,000 clones; roughly 91% were seen once. Sequenced input: blood. These receptors were obtained from a young man in good health. Both conserved end residues are part of each CDR3. A D gene is named only where the DNA matches it firmly. The size field is filled for only some rows; it gives once, few, many or a size class.

TRBV7-3	.	TRBJ2-3	.	CASSLSGGTADTQYF	TGTGCCAGCAGCTTATCCGGCGGGACCGCAGATACGCAGTATTTT
TRBV14	once	TRBJ1-6	.	CASSQVGGQLHF	TGTGCCAGCAGCCAAGTGGGGGGGCAACTCCACTTT
TRBV28	.	TRBJ2-1	TRBD1	CASSFFEHRGKVEQFF	TGTGCCAGCAGTTTTTTCGAACACAGGGGGAAGGTTGAGCAGTTCTTC
TRBV28	.	TRBJ1-5	.	CASTSPGGDQPQHF	TGTGCCAGCACCTCTCCCGGGGGTGATCAGCCCCAGCATTTT
TRBV6-5	few	TRBJ2-1	TRBD1	CASSYSRTGSNEQFF	TGTGCCAGCAGTTACAGCCGGACAGGGTCCAATGAGCAGTTCTTC
TRBV29-1	once	TRBJ1-2	.	CSVIKANYGYTF	TGCAGCGTTATAAAAGCTAACTATGGCTACACCTTC
TRBV7-9	.	TRBJ2-7	.	CAIGTGRKEQYF	TGTGCCATTGGGACGGGCCGTAAGGAGCAGTACTTC
TRBV5-1	.	TRBJ2-6	TRBD1	CASSSDRGQGANVLTF	TGCGCCAGCAGCTCGGACAGGGGGCAAGGGGCCAACGTCCTGACTTTC
TRBV27	.	TRBJ2-1	TRBD1	CASSTPGQGNEQFF	TGTGCCAGCAGTACACCGGGACAGGGGAATGAGCAGTTCTTC
TRBV29-1	.	TRBJ2-3	.	CSVYGNTDTQYF	TGCAGCGTTTACGGTAACACAGATACGCAGTATTTT
TRBV18	.	TRBJ1-5	.	CASSPQGLNNQPQHF	TGTGCCAGCTCACCGCAGGGGCTGAACAATCAGCCCCAGCATTTT
TRBV27	once	TRBJ1-2	TRBD1	CASSYRPGQGASSYGYTF	TGTGCCAGCAGTTACAGACCGGGACAGGGGGCCTCGAGCTATGGCTACACCTTC
TRBV11-3	.	TRBJ1-1	.	CASSLGGNTEAFF	TGTGCCAGCAGCTTAGGGGGGAACACTGAAGCTTTCTTT
TRBV6-1	.	TRBJ1-4	.	CASSDQRGDEKLFF	TGTGCCAGCAGTGACCAGCGCGGCGATGAAAAACTGTTTTTT
TRBV7-6	.	TRBJ2-1	.	CASSFQRQAYNEQFF	TGTGCCAGCAGCTTCCAACGACAGGCCTACAATGAGCAGTTCTTC
TRBV11-3	.	TRBJ2-7	.	CASSLDQGRSEQYF	TGTGCCAGCAGCTTAGATCAAGGGAGGAGCGAGCAGTACTTC
TRBV2	.	TRBJ1-5	.	CASRRVGSVQPQHF	TGTGCCAGCAGGAGGGTGGGTTCCGTTCAGCCCCAGCATTTT
TRBV5-1	.	TRBJ1-6	.	CASSLALGPNSPLHF	TGCGCCAGCAGCTTGGCCCTAGGGCCCAATTCACCCCTCCACTTT
TRBV15	.	TRBJ2-1	.	CATSRDPRWLAIKHNEQFF	TGTGCCACCAGCAGAGATCCACGGTGGCTAGCGATTAAACACAATGAGCAGTTCTTC
TRBV3-1/TRBV3-2	.	TRBJ1-1	.	CASSWDGQPNTEAFF	TGTGCCAGCAGCTGGGACGGACAGCCGAACACTGAAGCTTTCTTT
TRBV9	.	TRBJ1-6	TRBD1	CASSAGTGNSPLHF	TGTGCCAGCAGCGCGGGGACAGGTAATTCACCCCTCCACTTT
TRBV2	.	TRBJ2-5	.	CASEGPLATQYF	TGTGCCAGCGAGGGGCCCCTTGCGACCCAGTACTTC
TRBV3-1/TRBV3-2	.	TRBJ2-6	TRBD1	CASSLATGEGANVLTF	TGTGCCAGCAGCCTCGCGACAGGGGAAGGGGCCAACGTCCTGACTTTC
TRBV28	.	TRBJ2-3	TRBD1	CASSLSRGLLDTQYF	TGTGCCAGCAGTTTATCCAGGGGGCTTCTAGATACGCAGTATTTT
TRBV6-6	.	TRBJ1-5	.	CASFTGSNQPQHF	TGTGCCAGTTTCACTGGTAGCAATCAGCCCCAGCATTTT
TRBV4-2	.	TRBJ1-6	.	CASSQDSQGRAPLHF	TGTGCCAGCAGCCAAGATAGTCAGGGTAGGGCACCCCTCCACTTT